The text below deals with one TCR beta chain. Its antigen has not been determined. There are no base qualities to consult, and no much larger clone falls within one base. The CDR3 regions of human TCRbeta chains were analyzed by immunosequencing. Per the original workflow: TCRs in the repertoires were compared against a reference library of SARS-CoV-2-specific TCRs that had been generated with the MIRA antigen-specificity platform. Breadth meant the fraction of unique TCRs that were SARS-CoV-2-associated, whereas depth meant the fraction of total T cells that were SARS-CoV-2-associated. Each spike-specific TCR was assigned to its reactive spike region and to a CD4 or CD8 class using the MIRA data. Log10-transformed breadth and depth values were compared by one-way ANOVA with Sidak's multiple comparisons tests. TCRdb mirrors the immuneACCESS table, restricted to in-frame sequences. Some clones are absent from its copies; in checked studies, under half trace to an unresolved V gene, and the reason for the others is unknown. V, J and clone size were drawn from that table, and D and trimming were deduced from the DNA. Within this sample are over 100,000 clones, with about nine tenths of them counted one time only. The ten largest account for 18% of the sample.

The data are from a study of T cell responses to AZD1222 COVID-19 vaccine listed by TCRdb under 2021. Background for the entire study: AZD1222 recipients given second doses at about 4 weeks or at about 12 weeks were pooled, since spike-specific TCR depth and breadth were not found to differ between the two schedules. A total of about 250 trial participants underwent TCR sequencing, of whom roughly 210 had received two doses of AZD1222 and around 25 had received two doses of the MenACWY control vaccine. Trial participants were enrolled into age subgroups of 18-55, 56-69 and 70-plus years, which contained roughly 150, 30 and 60 TCR-sequenced participants, respectively. The paper's findings and limits, for the study overall: Most participants were white British and females outnumbered males, and the authors suggested that clonal diversity may have been underestimated. Spike-specific TCR breadth and depth rose significantly after two AZD1222 doses compared with day 0 and with MenACWY recipients. No day 14 peak-response samples were available, so repertoires were characterized only after the peak T cell response. Nearly half of unique spike-specific TCRs reportedly recognized epitopes outside regions mutated in the B.1.351 and B.1.1.7 variants. CD4 TCRs associated with the vaccine covered the entire spike protein, and the dominant responses were in regions 160-218 and 743-854. The 56-69-year group was small, and its depth increase did not reach significance, likely because of low power. Only five or six AZD1222 recipients were SARS-CoV-2 seropositive at baseline, limiting conclusions about previously exposed vaccinees.

What the time point label conveys for this sample: baseline before first vaccination. The vaccinee samples were drawn from two UK trials, COV001 and COV002, one of which was a single-blind randomized controlled phase 2/3 trial testing AZD1222 (ChAdOx1 nCoV-19) in healthy adults. For TCRbeta chain sequencing, PBMC samples were collected from trial participants at day 0 and at day 28 after the second dose. A distance of 20 bases separates the germline ends of V and J, which lose 4 bases and 4 bases respectively. The CDR3 starts with the cysteine, ends with the phenylalanine, and has 17 residues. The sequence is cut down to CDR3 DNA, 51 bases in frame from base 1. CDR1 and CDR2 are drawn from the germline V gene: SGHAT, FQNNGV.

The sequences come from peripheral blood, collected on day 0 of AZD1222 vaccination. This clonotype was sampled from an adult in good health. Recombination joined TRBV11-2 with TRBJ1-3; the D gene lacks a confident call. The CDR3 protein: CASSSRPGVNYGNTIYF. The sequenced DNA is TGTGCCAGCAGCTCCCGCCCTGGGGTGAATTACGGAAACACCATATATTTT. Joined to the reference TRBV11-2 and TRBJ1-3 proteins, this CDR3 gives the full variable domain: EAGVAQSPRYKIIEKRQSVAFWCNPISGHATLYWYQQILGQGPKLLIQFQNNGVVDDSQLPKDRFSAERLKGVDSTLKIQPAKLEDSAVYLCASSSRPGVNYGNTIYFGEGSWLTVV.